This TCR beta chain was profiled in a study of cytomegalovirus exposure and HLA in healthy donors (dated by TCRdb to 2017 to 2019). General notes on the study: According to a later analysis, the 120 or so validation repertoires were produced on the same platform as the 680 or so repertoires of the first cohort. The study was designed to test whether signatures of past pathogen exposure could be identified by cataloging public T cell receptors. Besides the first cohort of under 700 subjects, a separate validation cohort made up of roughly 120 different subjects was used. High-throughput TCR immunosequencing, statistical association of individual TCRs with disease status, and machine learning were combined to predict cytomegalovirus infection status.

Overall results and qualifications from the work: A later analysis found that TCRs clustered in the first cohort also tended to co-occur in the roughly 120 validation repertoires, with about 94% of cluster scores above 0. All 120 or so repertoires were used to score co-occurrence in the validation cohort in a later analysis, because that analysis had no HLA typing for the cohort. A total of 150 to 200 TCR beta chains were listed by the study as associated with cytomegalovirus. While some public TCRs were present in many individuals, most TCR sequences turned up only very rarely across donors. The authors suggested that the approach could potentially be extended to other disease states and immunological phenotypes. In vitro tests confirmed that a few of the cytomegalovirus-associated TCR beta chains recognize cytomegalovirus antigens. In both the original and validation cohorts, the classifier was reported to diagnose cytomegalovirus status with high specificity and sensitivity.

The donors were included in the validation cohort of 100 to 150 subjects, a group kept apart from the roughly 700-subject first cohort. The CDR3 has 15 amino acids, counting the end cysteine and phenylalanine. Left in the record is the CDR3 DNA by itself, 45 bases read in frame from the first base. Based on the germline V gene (reference sequence), the CDR1 and CDR2 sequences are SEHNR and FQNEAQ. Germline trimming amounts to 5 bases on V and 0 bases on J, with 7 as the count of junction bases outside the gene matches. In regard to this clone: Its antigen has not been determined. The sample holds no much larger clone one base away, and base qualities are not on file.

The library was prepared using the immunoSEQ multiplex PCR assay. The study's own analysis went as follows. A statistical classification framework was built for diagnosing cytomegalovirus status from the catalog of TCR beta chain sequences. In its TCRdb copy, this immuneACCESS table keeps in-frame sequences only and misses some clones. Where compared with another copy, unresolved V genes explain less than half of these, and the others have no known cause. V, J and clone size were drawn from that table, and D and trimming were deduced from the DNA. The sample profile shows about 190,000 clones; roughly 80% of them were found once. The ten biggest clones cover over 5.5% of the sample.

This clonotype was obtained from a man aged 18 to 30 in good health and CMV-seropositive. The sequence links TRBV7-9 to TRBJ2-7; 7 central bases correspond to TRBD2. The source material was PBMCs. The CDR3 corresponds to CASSPRASGSYEQYF. DNA sequence: TGTGCCAGCAGCCCAAGAGCTAGCGGCTCCTACGAGCAGTACTTC.